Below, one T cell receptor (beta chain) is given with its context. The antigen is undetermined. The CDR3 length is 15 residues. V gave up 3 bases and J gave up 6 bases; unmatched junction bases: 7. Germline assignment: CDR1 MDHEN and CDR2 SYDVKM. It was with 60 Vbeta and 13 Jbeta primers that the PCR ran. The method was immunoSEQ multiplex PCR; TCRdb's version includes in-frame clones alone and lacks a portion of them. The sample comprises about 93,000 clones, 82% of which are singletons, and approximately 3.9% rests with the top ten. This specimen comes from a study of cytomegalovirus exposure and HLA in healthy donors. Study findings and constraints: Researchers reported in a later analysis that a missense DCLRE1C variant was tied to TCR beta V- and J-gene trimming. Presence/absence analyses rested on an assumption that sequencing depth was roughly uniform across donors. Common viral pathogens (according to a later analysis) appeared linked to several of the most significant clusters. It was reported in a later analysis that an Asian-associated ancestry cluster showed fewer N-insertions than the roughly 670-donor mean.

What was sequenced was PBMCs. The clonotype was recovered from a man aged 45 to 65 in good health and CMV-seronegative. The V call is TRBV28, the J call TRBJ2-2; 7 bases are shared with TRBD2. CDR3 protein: CASSFGGSRAGELFF. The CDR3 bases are TGTGCCAGCAGTTTCGGGGGGAGCCGGGCCGGGGAGCTGTTTTTT.